This T cell receptor beta chain was recorded in a study of PD-1 blockade in mismatch repair-deficient tumors. Turning to the study itself: Patients had 12 to 13 mismatch repair-deficient cancer types and were previously treated and progressing.

The CDR3 extends over 16 amino acids. The V end lost 1 base, the J end lost 5 bases, and 19 bases lay between the germline ends. Germline V gene lookup returns CDR1 SGHRS and CDR2 YFSETQ. Time point denoted: roughly ten-day in vitro stimulation with candidate neoantigen peptide 4. An approximately 11-day in vitro culture was run per each of several reactive peptides. Baseline for clone expansion was a parallel culture with no peptide. The protocol was immunoSEQ multiplex PCR, while the TCRdb copy is restricted to in-frame clones and leaves out a portion. Of more than 12,000 clones in the sample, 80% to 85% were seen once. As concerns this clone: The antigen is unknown.

Specimen: cells cultured in vitro, collected from a patient treated with pembrolizumab. The sequence derives from an adult with mismatch repair-deficient cancer. The V gene is TRBV5-1, the J gene TRBJ2-7, with D possibly called TRBD1 or TRBD2 (5 bases each). CDR3 sequence: CASSLTRGQGSNEQYF. The CDR3 DNA sequence: TGCGCCAGCAGCTTGACCCGCGGGCAGGGCTCGAACGAGCAGTACTTC.